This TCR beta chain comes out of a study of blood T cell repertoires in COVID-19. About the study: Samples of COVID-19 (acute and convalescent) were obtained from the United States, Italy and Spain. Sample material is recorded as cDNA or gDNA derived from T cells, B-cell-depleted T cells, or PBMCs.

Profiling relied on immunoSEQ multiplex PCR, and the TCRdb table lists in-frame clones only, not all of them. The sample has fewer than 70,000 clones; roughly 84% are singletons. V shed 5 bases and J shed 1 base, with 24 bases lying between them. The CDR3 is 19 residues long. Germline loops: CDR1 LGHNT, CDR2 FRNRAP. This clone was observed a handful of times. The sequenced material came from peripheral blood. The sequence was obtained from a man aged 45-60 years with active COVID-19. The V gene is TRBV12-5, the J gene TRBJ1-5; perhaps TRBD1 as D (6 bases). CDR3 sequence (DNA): TGTGCTAGTGGTATGAACCTCAGGGCCGTAGGGGGAAGCAATCAGCCCCAGCATTTT. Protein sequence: CASGMNLRAVGGSNQPQHF.